The 18 T cell receptor beta chains below were found in one sample sequenced in a study of blood T cell repertoires in COVID-19. The table came from immunoSEQ multiplex PCR; TCRdb's copy has only in-frame clones and leaves some out. The data contain 320,000 or so clones, more than 85% of them seen just once; the ten biggest clones take up roughly 1%. The material sequenced was PBMCs or T cells enriched from blood (not recorded which). All receptors derive from a woman in her 30s who had recovered from COVID-19.

This chain connects TRBV10-1 to TRBJ2-3; TRBD2 aligns across 10 bases. Germline V gives CDR1 WNHNN, CDR2 SYGVQD (reference sequence). This CDR3 has 16 residues. With V trimmed by 4 bases and J by 0 bases, 4 bases remained unmatched. The CDR3 bases are TGCGCCAGCAGTGCTCTAGCGGGGGATAGCACAGATACGCAGTATTTT. It translates to CASSALAGDSTDTQYF.

This sequence joins TRBV28 and TRBJ1-4, with 8 bases matching TRBD1. CDR1 MDHEN and CDR2 SYDVKM come from the germline V gene. V trimming: 5 bases; J trimming: 11 bases; junction bases outside the gene matches: 10. The CDR3 has 14 residues. CDR3 sequence: CASSPPGTGLKLFF. The CDR3 DNA follows: TGTGCCAGCAGTCCTCCCGGGACAGGTCTTAAACTGTTTTTT.

The chain recombines TRBV5-4 with TRBJ1-2; TRBD1 matches at 8 bases. Trimming took 4 bases from V and 10 from J; bases not matched to a gene: 9. The CDR3 extends over 13 amino acids. CDR1 SGHNT and CDR2 YYREEE come from the germline V gene (reference sequence). CDR3 coding DNA: TGTGCCAGCAGCGATGGGACAGGCGGGTACTACACCTTC. Its translation: CASSDGTGGYYTF. The full variable domain, with the rest looked up from reference TRBV5-4 and TRBJ1-2, is ETGVTQSPTHLIKTRGQQVTLRCSSQSGHNTVSWYQQALGQGPQFIFQYYREEENGRGNFPPRFSGLQFPNYSSELNVNALELDDSALYLCASSDGTGGYYTFGSGTRLTVV.

The chain employs TRBV19 and TRBJ1-1; a weak D match, TRBD1 (5 bases). Trimming shortened V by 3 bases and J by 6 bases, and 11 bases separated the two germline ends. CDR1 is LNHDA and CDR2 is SQIVND in the germline V gene (reference sequence). The CDR3 is made up of 13 amino acids. CDR3 residues: CASSIMRGSEAFF. The DNA for the CDR3 is TGTGCCAGTAGTATCATGCGGGGCTCTGAAGCTTTCTTT.

The CDR3: CASSELGGHSNQPQHF. In DNA form, the CDR3 reads TGTGCCAGCAGTGAATTGGGCGGACATAGCAATCAGCCCCAGCATTTT. This rearrangement joins TRBV6-1 to TRBJ1-5; the D gene is possibly TRBD1 (5 bases). In germline, CDR1 is MNHNS, CDR2 SASEGT. This CDR3 has 16 residues. Between the trimmed V and J ends, which lost 2 bases and 0 bases, there was a span of 11 bases.

The CDR3 DNA follows: TGTGCCATCAGTGAGTCTTTAGCGGGGGCGGATTACAATGAGCAGTTCTTC. It codes for CAISESLAGADYNEQFF. This chain connects TRBV10-3 to TRBJ2-1; 9 bases agree with TRBD2. Looked up from germline, CDR1 is ENHRY and CDR2 is SYGVKD. CDR3 size: 17 residues. J was trimmed by 4 bases and V by 0 bases; bases with no gene match: 7.

This chain uses TRBV7-6 with TRBJ2-2; D not resolved. Germline CDR1 is SGHVS and CDR2 is FNYEAQ. The CDR3 totals 14 residues. Trimming removed 1 base at V and 6 bases at J, with 9 bases between. The CDR3 reads CASSLGQAPGELFF. The CDR3 DNA is TGTGCCAGCAGCTTAGGGCAGGCCCCCGGGGAGCTGTTTTTT.

This clone was seen once. This sequence joins TRBV2 and TRBJ2-5; 8 nucleotides align to TRBD1. The CDR3 loop spans 16 amino acids. Germline CDR1 and CDR2: SNHLY and FYNNEI. The J segment lost 5 bases and the V segment lost 7 bases, leaving 15 bases of the junction unmatched. This chain's CDR3 is CASTVSSQGAPETQYF. DNA of the CDR3: TGTGCCAGCACCGTGTCATCTCAGGGGGCACCGGAGACCCAGTACTTC. Combining the CDR3 with reference TRBV2 and TRBJ2-5 gives the whole variable domain EPEVTQTPSHQVTQMGQEVILRCVPISNHLYFYWYRQILGQKVEFLVSFYNNEISEKSEIFDDQFSVERPDGSNFTLKIRSTKLEDSAMYFCASTVSSQGAPETQYFGPGTRLLVL.

This clone has just one count. The chain uses TRBV7-2 and TRBJ1-2, with D possibly being TRBD1 (5 bases). This CDR3 contains 16 residues. CDR1 is SGHTA and CDR2 is FQGNSA in the germline V gene. Trimming took 1 base from V and 7 from J, leaving 19 bases between them. CDR3 loop: CASSLGGTGLSRGYTF. The CDR3 DNA reads as TGTGCCAGCAGCTTAGGAGGGACGGGACTTTCGCGTGGCTACACCTTC.

V gene TRBV4-1 combines with J gene TRBJ2-7; 8 bases line up with TRBD1. J gave up 2 bases and V 1 base, and 4 bases lay outside the gene matches. Germline loops: CDR1 MGHRA, CDR2 YSYEKL. CDR3 length: 15 amino acids. The CDR3 sequence is CASSQADRGTYEQYF. The CDR3 DNA is TGCGCCAGCAGCCAAGCCGACAGGGGTACCTACGAGCAGTACTTC.

In this sample, this clone turned up once. The rearrangement uses TRBV7-8 and TRBJ2-7, with 10 bases fitting TRBD2. After removal of 2 bases from V and 5 bases from J, the junction contained 9 bases not matched to a gene. CDR3 length: 16 residues. The V gene's germline CDR1 is SGHVS and CDR2 FQNEAQ. The CDR3 protein is CASSLLTGLAGDEQYF. As DNA, the CDR3 is TGTGCCAGCAGCTTACTTACGGGGCTAGCGGGGGACGAGCAGTACTTC.

The V call is TRBV10-3, the J call TRBJ1-5; the D is unclear. Germline CDR1 ENHRY, CDR2 SYGVKD. The ends were cut back, 5 bases at V and 0 bases at J, with 11 bases in the middle. The CDR3 spans 15 residues. The CDR3 protein is CAISTDVYSNQPQHF. DNA for the CDR3: TGTGCCATCAGTACAGACGTTTATAGCAATCAGCCCCAGCATTTT.

The V call is TRBV27, the J call TRBJ2-2; 7 nucleotides match TRBD1. The CDR3 is made up of 18 amino acids. The J segment lost 0 bases and the V segment lost 5 bases, leaving 12 bases of the junction unmatched. CDR1 and CDR2 from the germline V gene are MNHEY and SMNVEV (reference sequence). The CDR3 bases are TGTGCCAGCAGTCGTTGGGGACAGCCGAACTCGAACACCGGGGAGCTGTTTTTT. It translates to CASSRWGQPNSNTGELFF.

This clone occurred a few times. The rearrangement uses TRBV2 and TRBJ2-2, with a weak D call TRBD1 (6 bases). Germline CDR1 SNHLY, CDR2 FYNNEI. With 10 bases removed from V and 4 bases from J, the gap between germline ends came to 22 bases. The CDR3 extends over 16 amino acids. Written as DNA, the CDR3 is TGTGCCACTTCGATCGACAGGAACGCGGCCACCGGGGAGCTGTTTTTT. This codes for CATSIDRNAATGELFF. The full variable domain, in which reference TRBV2 and TRBJ2-2 provide the parts outside the CDR3, is EPEVTQTPSHQVTQMGQEVILRCVPISNHLYFYWYRQILGQKVEFLVSFYNNEISEKSEIFDDQFSVERPDGSNFTLKIRSTKLEDSAMYFCATSIDRNAATGELFFGEGSRLTVL.

This clone has just one count. This chain joins TRBV7-9 and TRBJ2-7; D remains unclear. The CDR3 consists of 13 residues. Per the germline V gene, CDR1 is SEHNR and CDR2 is FQNEAQ (reference sequence). The V end was cut by 1 base, the J end by 2 bases, with 6 bases between. The CDR3 here is CASSLGATYEQYF. Written as DNA, the CDR3 is TGTGCCAGCAGCTTAGGGGCCACCTACGAGCAGTACTTC.

The CDR3 coding sequence is TGTGCCACCAGTGATAGGCGGGGTTCTGAAGAGACCCAGTACTTC. This gives the protein CATSDRRGSEETQYF. V usage is TRBV24-1 and J usage is TRBJ2-5; perhaps TRBD2 as D (6 bases). Germline V gene sequence: CDR1 KGHDR, CDR2 SFDVKD. This CDR3 comprises 15 residues. V lost 3 bases and J 3 bases, leaving 13 bases between the germline ends.

The gene calls are TRBV7-7 and TRBJ1-4; D might be TRBD1 (6 bases). The CDR3 is 15 amino acids. Germline V gene data show CDR1 as SSHAT and CDR2 as FNYEAQ (reference sequence). V was pared by 5 bases and J by 4 bases, with 14 bases between. The CDR3 nucleotides read TGTGCCAGCAGCCGAAGGGGGGGAAGTAATGAAAAACTGTTTTTT. This gives the protein CASSRRGGSNEKLFF.

In nucleotides, the CDR3 is TGTGCCAGCAGCTTGGACGGGGGGGGTGGCACTGAAGCTTTCTTT. This encodes CASSLDGGGGTEAFF. The chain is built from TRBV5-8 and TRBJ1-1, with D maybe TRBD1 (5 bases). The CDR3 consists of 15 residues. Germline V CDR1 and CDR2: SGHTS, YDEGEE. V was shortened by 0 bases and J by 4 bases, with 13 bases between the two germline ends.